A selection of T cell receptor beta chains follows, all from one sample in a study of blood T cell repertoires in COVID-19. Libraries were prepared by immunoSEQ multiplex PCR; TCRdb keeps only in-frame clonotypes and omits some of them. The table shows about 200,000 clones, with 80% to 85% occurring only once. Sequencing used peripheral blood. The receptors originated from a human donor in a cohort sampled during active COVID-19. Both conserved end residues are part of each CDR3. A clone size is listed for some rows: how often the clone was seen (once, few, many), or a class if it is expanded.

>18|NA|TRBV6-4
CASTNLSMETGRTGELFF
>17|once|TRBV5-1
CASSAGTSGRAIDTQYF
>13|NA|TRBV5-4
CASSAGGPNEQYF
>13|NA|TRBV12-3/TRBV12-4
CASSFGGPETQYF
>15|few|TRBV4-2
CASSQVPGSNYGYTF
>14|NA|TRBV5-1
CASSEGFSNQPQHF
>13|NA|TRBV4-1
CASSQDPRGHQFF
>15|NA|TRBV4-1
CASSHSGRGGETQYF
>14|NA|TRBV5-6
CASSLGTGDSPLHF
>14|NA|TRBV27
CASSRQVITDTQYF
>14|NA|TRBV3-1/TRBV3-2
CASNHMGADSPLHF
>13|NA|TRBV28
CASSTTANYGYTF
>13|NA|TRBV29-1
CSVDRVLPETQYF
>14|NA|TRBV6-5
CASSKRTGGIGYTF
>13|NA|TRBV25-1
CASSRERPTEAFF
>14|NA|TRBV27
CASRARRLTGELFF
>14|NA|TRBV6-5
CASSSPSGNYGYTF
>12|NA|TRBV29-1
CSVGGSHTEAFF
>16|NA|TRBV19
CASIKSGRGNNQPQHF
>15|NA|TRBV5-1
CASSSVGTGVNEQFF
>13|NA|TRBV14
CASSQEHHRTQYF
>14|once|TRBV7-9
CASSLGTVNQPQHF